One sample yielded the 9 T cell receptor beta chains listed below, sequenced in a study of blood T cell repertoires in COVID-19. Only in-frame clones appear in the TCRdb table, and some are missing; sequencing was by immunoSEQ multiplex PCR. The sample yields fewer than 350,000 clones, around 84% seen once. Specimen: PBMCs or T cells enriched from blood (not recorded which). Every receptor here comes from a woman between 50 and 59 years old who had recovered from COVID-19.

The rearrangement joins TRBV7-9 to TRBJ2-1; 9 bases line up with TRBD2. The CDR3 totals 17 residues. The germline V gene has CDR1 SEHNR and CDR2 FQNEAQ (reference sequence). J lost 3 bases, V lost 0 bases, and 6 bases had no gene match. The CDR3 is CASSLARGGGVYNEQFF. The CDR3 nucleotides read TGTGCCAGCAGCTTAGCGCGTGGCGGGGGGGTCTACAATGAGCAGTTCTTC.

V and J are TRBV10-3 and TRBJ1-2; TRBD1 matches 8 bases. The CDR3 contains 16 residues. V dropped 0 bases and J dropped 4; count of bases not matched to a gene: 7. CDR1 ENHRY and CDR2 SYGVKD come from the germline V gene. CDR3 bases: TGTGCCATCAGTGAGTCCTCGGGACAGGTAATCTATGGCTACACCTTC. This encodes CAISESSGQVIYGYTF.

V usage is TRBV4-1 and J usage is TRBJ2-1, with 7 bases aligning to TRBD2. V trimming: 1 base; J trimming: 9 bases; junction bases outside the gene matches: 12. Germline V gene lookup returns CDR1 MGHRA and CDR2 YSYEKL. The CDR3 contains 16 residues. The CDR3 DNA reads as TGCGCCAGCAGCCAAGCACCGGGGAGGGGCGAAGCTGAGCAGTTCTTC. Translation: CASSQAPGRGEAEQFF.

This rearrangement joins TRBV6-6 to TRBJ1-1; TRBD1 matches at 7 bases. V trimming: 5 bases; J trimming: 1 base; junction bases outside the gene matches: 7. CDR1 is MNHNY, CDR2 SVGAGI, per germline (reference sequence). This CDR3 is 15 amino acids long. CDR3 amino acids: CASSLTGTANTEAFF. The CDR3 DNA sequence: TGTGCCAGCAGTCTAACCGGGACAGCGAACACTGAAGCTTTCTTT.

The CDR3 protein is CASSRQGSSEAFF. The CDR3 DNA reads TGTGCCAGCAGCCGACAGGGGTCGAGTGAAGCTTTCTTT. The chain carries TRBV27 and TRBJ1-1, with 8 bases fitting TRBD1. Germline lookup yields CDR1 MNHEY and CDR2 SMNVEV (reference sequence). The V and J ends lost 6 bases and 7 bases, in that order; junction bases with no gene match: 7. The CDR3 contains 13 residues.

This clone was found a few times. This chain connects TRBV5-1 to TRBJ2-1; TRBD2 matches 7 bases. Germline V gene data show CDR1 as SGHRS and CDR2 as YFSETQ. Trimming took 0 bases from V and 3 from J; bases not matched to a gene: 6. CDR3 length equals 16 residues. In nucleotides, the CDR3 is TGCGCCAGCAGCTTGGGCGCTAGCGGATACTACAATGAGCAGTTCTTC. It yields the protein CASSLGASGYYNEQFF.

The chain couples TRBV5-1 to TRBJ2-6; 7 positions match TRBD1. The ends lost 6 bases at V and 0 bases at J; junction bases unmatched: 9. The CDR3 has 17 residues. Germline CDR1 is SGHRS and CDR2 is YFSETQ. In nucleotides, the CDR3 is TGCGCCAGCACGAGACAGGGAGTGGTCTCTGGGGCCAACGTCCTGACTTTC. Encoded protein: CASTRQGVVSGANVLTF.

The chain joins TRBV30 to TRBJ1-5; TRBD1 aligns across 12 bases. CDR3 length equals 16 residues. Germline-derived CDR1 and CDR2 are GTSNPN and SVGIG (reference sequence). Unmatched junction bases numbered 9, after V lost 5 bases and J lost 4 bases. DNA of the CDR3: TGTGCCTGGTCACCGGGACAGGGGGCAGGAAATCAGCCCCAGCATTTT. Its protein is CAWSPGQGAGNQPQHF.

V usage is TRBV5-1 and J usage is TRBJ2-1, with 9 nucleotides matching TRBD1. V lost 0 bases and J lost 9; bases outside the gene matches: 4. This CDR3 has 14 amino acids. CDR1 and CDR2 from the germline V gene are SGHRS and YFSETQ. This CDR3 reads CASSLGQGVGEQFF. CDR3 sequence (DNA): TGCGCCAGCAGCTTGGGACAGGGGGTCGGTGAGCAGTTCTTC. The full variable domain, its missing parts supplied by reference TRBV5-1 and TRBJ2-1, is KAGVTQTPRYLIKTRGQQVTLSCSPISGHRSVSWYQQTPGQGLQFLFEYFSETQRNKGNFPGRFSGRQFSNSRSEMNVSTLELGDSALYLCASSLGQGVGEQFFGPGTRLTVL.